A selection of T cell receptor beta chains follows, all from one sample in a study of T cell repertoires in aging, cancer and after chemotherapy. TCRdb reanalysed the multiplex PCR reads using MiXCR and keeps one entry per CDR3 protein. Of about 3,000 distinct CDR3 sequences in the sample, roughly 20% were seen once. The sequenced material came from blood. Receptors originate from a human donor with a solid tumor. The CDR3 runs from the conserved cysteine through the conserved F or W. D genes are given only for firm matches.

V: TRBV5-1; D: TRBD1; CDR3: CASSLEGQGTAFF
V: TRBV6-1; D: .; CDR3: CASSDARWRRNTIYF
V: TRBV28; D: .; CDR3: CASRSPGTSGANVLTF
V: TRBV6-5; D: .; CDR3: CASSLRQDIKAEQYF
V: TRBV28; D: .; CDR3: CASSLGGNEQFF
V: TRBV6-2/TRBV6-3; D: .; CDR3: CASSSTTGRAVQPQHF
V: TRBV10-3; D: .; CDR3: CAISEAPRDYEQYF
V: TRBV19; D: .; CDR3: CASSPDAGMNTEAFF
V: TRBV12-3/TRBV12-4; D: TRBD2; CDR3: CASSLATSGSYEQFF
V: TRBV6-5; D: .; CDR3: CASSYSSRGNQPQHF
V: TRBV28; D: .; CDR3: CASNRGGPNTEAFF
V: TRBV18; D: .; CDR3: CASGEGTNYGYTF
V: TRBV7-9; D: TRBD1; CDR3: CASSLPRRGLPGYTF
V: TRBV6-1; D: .; CDR3: CASSEAPGPTNEKLFF
V: TRBV7-9; D: .; CDR3: CASSPGIGGITDTQYF
V: TRBV5-4; D: .; CDR3: CASSLDIYNEQFF
V: TRBV5-6; D: .; CDR3: CASSVGTYYGYTF
V: TRBV30; D: .; CDR3: CAWSVVLNTEAFF
V: TRBV27; D: .; CDR3: CASRAVRLNTGELFF
V: TRBV7-2; D: .; CDR3: CASSTRTGSYNEQFF
V: TRBV5-1; D: .; CDR3: CASSLEGPGSGNTIYF
V: TRBV6-5; D: .; CDR3: CASTSPGVPEAFF
V: TRBV28; D: TRBD1; CDR3: CASSSQGAHTF
V: TRBV27; D: .; CDR3: CASSGGGSTDTQYF
V: TRBV7-3; D: .; CDR3: CASSLTPPFDSVTGELFF
V: TRBV11-1; D: TRBD1; CDR3: CASSLTGKLFF
V: TRBV12-3/TRBV12-4; D: TRBD1; CDR3: CASSLAYGQGNTEAFF
V: TRBV6-5; D: TRBD1; CDR3: CASSQQGATEAFF
V: TRBV2; D: .; CDR3: CASSEVGGRSPLHF
V: TRBV5-1; D: TRBD1; CDR3: CASSEDREVTEAFF
V: TRBV20-1; D: TRBD2; CDR3: CSATSGRIGELFF
V: TRBV6-1; D: .; CDR3: CASSDEGKLTEAFF
V: TRBV6-6; D: .; CDR3: CASNPSVVQPQHF
V: TRBV20-1; D: .; CDR3: CSAGRDTQYF
V: TRBV7-9; D: .; CDR3: CASSLETYSPLHF
V: TRBV5-1; D: .; CDR3: CASSLAGHPNYGYTF
V: TRBV7-2; D: TRBD1; CDR3: CASSLLVPGQAAQETQYF
V: TRBV18; D: TRBD2; CDR3: CASSRLAGGPRTGELFF
V: TRBV19; D: TRBD1; CDR3: CASSPNPGTGFGTGELFF
V: TRBV19; D: .; CDR3: CASSMGGSSYNEQFF
V: TRBV20-1; D: .; CDR3: CSAIQHGGLSYEQYF
V: TRBV28; D: .; CDR3: CASSTYITGNTEAFF
V: TRBV7-3; D: .; CDR3: CASSLTGVGDTQYF
V: TRBV24-1; D: .; CDR3: CATSESGSTEAFF
V: TRBV7-6; D: .; CDR3: CASSPAGGANTIYF
V: TRBV7-2; D: TRBD2; CDR3: CASSWAPPSGSRDTQYF
V: TRBV28; D: .; CDR3: CASSRDGGNQPQHF
V: TRBV12-3/TRBV12-4; D: .; CDR3: CASSFTGFEAFF
V: TRBV4-2; D: TRBD1; CDR3: CASSQNRGDQYF